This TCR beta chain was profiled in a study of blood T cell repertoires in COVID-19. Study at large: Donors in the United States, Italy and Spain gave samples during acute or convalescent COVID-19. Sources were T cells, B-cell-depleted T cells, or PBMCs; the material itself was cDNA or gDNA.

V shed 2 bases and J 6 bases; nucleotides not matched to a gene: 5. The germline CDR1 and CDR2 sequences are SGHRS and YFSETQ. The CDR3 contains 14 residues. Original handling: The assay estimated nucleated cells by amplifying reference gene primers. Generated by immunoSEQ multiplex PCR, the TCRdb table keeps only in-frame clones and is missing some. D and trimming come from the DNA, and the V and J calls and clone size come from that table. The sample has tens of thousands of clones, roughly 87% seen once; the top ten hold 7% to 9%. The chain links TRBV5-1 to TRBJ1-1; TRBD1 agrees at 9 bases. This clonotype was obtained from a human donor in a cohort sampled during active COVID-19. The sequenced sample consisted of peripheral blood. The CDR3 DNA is TGCGCCAGCAGCTTTACAGGGGGCCCGCCTGAAGCTTTCTTT. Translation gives CASSFTGGPPEAFF. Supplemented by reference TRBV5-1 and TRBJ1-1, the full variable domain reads KAGVTQTPRYLIKTRGQQVTLSCSPISGHRSVSWYQQTPGQGLQFLFEYFSETQRNKGNFPGRFSGRQFSNSRSEMNVSTLELGDSALYLCASSFTGGPPEAFFGQGTRLTVV.